The clone carrying this T cell receptor beta chain was recorded once. Single viable CD3+CD4+CD8-CD45RO+ cells were sorted as the memory CD4+ T cells. Profiled with immunoSEQ multiplex PCR; TCRdb holds only in-frame clones, not every one. The table lists tens of thousands of clones, 70% to 85% of them singletons. This entry comes from a study of memory CD4+ T cells and cytomegalovirus serostatus. Trimming shortened V by 3 bases and J by 7 bases, and 19 bases separated the two germline ends. The CDR3 is 15 residues long. CDR1 is LNHDA and CDR2 is SQIVND in the germline V gene (reference sequence). This sequence was found in an adult in good health and CMV-seronegative. The chain employs TRBV19 and TRBJ2-7; D is possibly TRBD1 (7 bases). Material: memory CD4+ T cells from blood. The DNA of the CDR3 is TGTGCCAGTAGTATCATCGAGGTGCAGGGGGGTGAGCAGTACTTC. It is translated as CASSIIEVQGGEQYF.